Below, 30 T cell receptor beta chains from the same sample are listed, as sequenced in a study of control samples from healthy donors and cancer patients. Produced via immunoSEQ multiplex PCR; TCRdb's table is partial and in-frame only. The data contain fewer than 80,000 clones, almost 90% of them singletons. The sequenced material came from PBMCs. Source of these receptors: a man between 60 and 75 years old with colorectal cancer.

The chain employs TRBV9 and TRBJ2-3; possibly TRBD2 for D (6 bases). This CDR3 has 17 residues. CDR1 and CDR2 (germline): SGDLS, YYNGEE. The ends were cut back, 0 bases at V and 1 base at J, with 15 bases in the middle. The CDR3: CASSVAPMGGGTDTQYF. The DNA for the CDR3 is TGTGCCAGCAGCGTAGCCCCTATGGGCGGGGGCACAGATACGCAGTATTTT.

This CDR3 reads CASSPRAGGAYNEQFF. The CDR3 bases are TGTGCCAGCAGCCCAAGGGCAGGGGGCGCCTACAATGAGCAGTTCTTC. This sequence joins TRBV7-6 and TRBJ2-1; 8 nucleotides match TRBD1. The CDR3 is 16 amino acids. The germline CDR1 and CDR2 sequences are SGHVS and FNYEAQ. V lost 5 bases to trimming and J lost 2 bases; unmatched junction nucleotides: 8.

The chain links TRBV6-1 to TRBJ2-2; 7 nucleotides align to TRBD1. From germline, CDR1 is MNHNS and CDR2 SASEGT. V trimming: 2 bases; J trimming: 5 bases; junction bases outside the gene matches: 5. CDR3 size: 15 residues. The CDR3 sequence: CASSEWQGETGELFF. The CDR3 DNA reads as TGTGCCAGCAGTGAATGGCAGGGGGAAACCGGGGAGCTGTTTTTT.

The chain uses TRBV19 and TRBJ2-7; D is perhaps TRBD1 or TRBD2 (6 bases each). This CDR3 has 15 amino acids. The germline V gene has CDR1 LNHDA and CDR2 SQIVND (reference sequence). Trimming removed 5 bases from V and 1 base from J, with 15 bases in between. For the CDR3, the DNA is TGTGCCAGTAGTTTTTCCGGGGGCCGGTCCTACGAGCAGTACTTC. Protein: CASSFSGGRSYEQYF.

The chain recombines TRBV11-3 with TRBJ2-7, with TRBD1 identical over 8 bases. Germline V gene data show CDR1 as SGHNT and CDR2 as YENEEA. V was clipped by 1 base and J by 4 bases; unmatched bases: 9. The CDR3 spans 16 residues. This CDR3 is CASSLGRGTGGYEQYF. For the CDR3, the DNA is TGTGCCAGCAGCTTAGGTCGGGGGACAGGTGGGTACGAGCAGTACTTC.

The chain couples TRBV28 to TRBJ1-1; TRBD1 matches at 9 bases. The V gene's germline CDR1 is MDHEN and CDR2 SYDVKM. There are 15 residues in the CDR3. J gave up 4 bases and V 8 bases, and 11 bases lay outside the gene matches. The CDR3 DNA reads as TGTGCCAGCTTGGGACAGGGAAGAGGCGGCACTGAAGCTTTCTTT. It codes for CASLGQGRGGTEAFF.

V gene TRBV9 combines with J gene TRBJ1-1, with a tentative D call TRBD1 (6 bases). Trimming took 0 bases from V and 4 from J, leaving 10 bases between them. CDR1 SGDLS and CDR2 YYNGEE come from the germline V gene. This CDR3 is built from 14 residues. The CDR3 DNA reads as TGTGCCAGCAGCGTAGAAGGGGGACTCACTGAAGCTTTCTTT. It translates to CASSVEGGLTEAFF.

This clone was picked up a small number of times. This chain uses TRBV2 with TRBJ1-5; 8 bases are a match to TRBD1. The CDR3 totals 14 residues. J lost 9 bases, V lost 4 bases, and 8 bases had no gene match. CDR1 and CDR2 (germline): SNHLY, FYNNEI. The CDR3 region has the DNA TGTGCCAGCAGTGGGGGACAGGTCGAAATGCCCCAGCATTTT. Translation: CASSGGQVEMPQHF. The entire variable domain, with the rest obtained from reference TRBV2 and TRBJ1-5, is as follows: EPEVTQTPSHQVTQMGQEVILRCVPISNHLYFYWYRQILGQKVEFLVSFYNNEISEKSEIFDDQFSVERPDGSNFTLKIRSTKLEDSAMYFCASSGGQVEMPQHFGDGTRLSIL.

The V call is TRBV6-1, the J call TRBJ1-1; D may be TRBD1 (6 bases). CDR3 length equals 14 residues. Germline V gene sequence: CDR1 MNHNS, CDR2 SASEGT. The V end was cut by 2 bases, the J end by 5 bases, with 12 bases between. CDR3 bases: TGTGCCAGCAGTGAATATGAGAGGGGGACTGAAGCTTTCTTT. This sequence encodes CASSEYERGTEAFF.

CDR3 sequence: CASSIGGNSPLHF. CDR3 DNA sequence: TGTGCCAGCAGCATAGGGGGGAATTCACCCCTCCACTTT. The chain couples TRBV12-3 or TRBV12-4 to TRBJ1-6, with D tentatively TRBD1 (6 bases). The CDR3 has 13 residues. The V end lost 6 bases, the J end lost 7 bases, and 10 bases lay between the germline ends.

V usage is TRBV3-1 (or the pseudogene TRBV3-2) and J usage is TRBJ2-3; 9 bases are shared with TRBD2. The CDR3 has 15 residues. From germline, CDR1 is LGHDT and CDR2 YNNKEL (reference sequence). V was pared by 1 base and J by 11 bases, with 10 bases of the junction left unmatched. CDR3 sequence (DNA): TGTGCCAGCAGCCAAGGGCTAGCGGGGTCTTTGGGGCAGTATTTT. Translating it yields CASSQGLAGSLGQYF.

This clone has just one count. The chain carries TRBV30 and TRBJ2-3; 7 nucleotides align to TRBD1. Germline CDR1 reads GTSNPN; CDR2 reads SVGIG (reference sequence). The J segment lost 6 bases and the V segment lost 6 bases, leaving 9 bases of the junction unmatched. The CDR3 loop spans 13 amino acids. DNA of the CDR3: TGTGCCTGCTATGGGACAGCCCGTGATACGCAGTATTTT. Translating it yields CACYGTARDTQYF.

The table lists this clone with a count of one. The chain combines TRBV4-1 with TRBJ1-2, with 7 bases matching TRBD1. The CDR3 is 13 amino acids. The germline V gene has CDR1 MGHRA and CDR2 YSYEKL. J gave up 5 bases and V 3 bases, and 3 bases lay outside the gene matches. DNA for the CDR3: TGCGCCAGCAGCCACGACAGGGAATATGGCTACACCTTC. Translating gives CASSHDREYGYTF.

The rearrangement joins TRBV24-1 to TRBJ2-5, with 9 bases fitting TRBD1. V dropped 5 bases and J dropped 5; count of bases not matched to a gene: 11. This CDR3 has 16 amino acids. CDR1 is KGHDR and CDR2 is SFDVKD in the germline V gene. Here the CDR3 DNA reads TGTGCCACCAGTGGAACCGACAGGGGGGACTGGGAGACCCAGTACTTC. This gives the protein CATSGTDRGDWETQYF.

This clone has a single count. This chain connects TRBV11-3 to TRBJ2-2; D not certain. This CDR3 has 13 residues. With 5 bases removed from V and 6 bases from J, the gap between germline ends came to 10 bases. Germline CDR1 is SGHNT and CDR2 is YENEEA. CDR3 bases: TGTGCCAGCAGCCCAAAAAATGCCGGGGAGCTGTTTTTT. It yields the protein CASSPKNAGELFF.

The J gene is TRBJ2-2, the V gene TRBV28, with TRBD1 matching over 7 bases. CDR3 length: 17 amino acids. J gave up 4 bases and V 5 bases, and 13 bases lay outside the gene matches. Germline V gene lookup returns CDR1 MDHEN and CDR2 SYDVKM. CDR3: CASSSTEQGRGTGELFF. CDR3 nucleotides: TGTGCCAGCAGTAGCACCGAACAGGGGCGAGGCACCGGGGAGCTGTTTTTT.

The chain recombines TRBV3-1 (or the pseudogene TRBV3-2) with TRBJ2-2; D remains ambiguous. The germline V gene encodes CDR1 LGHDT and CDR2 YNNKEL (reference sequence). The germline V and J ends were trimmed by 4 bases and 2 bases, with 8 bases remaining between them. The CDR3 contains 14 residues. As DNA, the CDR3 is TGTGCCAGCAGCCCGTATTCAAACACCGGGGAGCTGTTTTTT. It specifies CASSPYSNTGELFF.

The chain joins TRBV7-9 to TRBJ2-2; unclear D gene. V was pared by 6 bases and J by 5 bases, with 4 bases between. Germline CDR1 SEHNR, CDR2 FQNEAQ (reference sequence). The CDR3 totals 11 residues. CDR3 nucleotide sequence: TGTGCCAGCAGTTGGACCGGGGAGCTGTTTTTT. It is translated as CASSWTGELFF. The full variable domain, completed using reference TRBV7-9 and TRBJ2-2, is DTGVSQNPRHKITKRGQNVTFRCDPISEHNRLYWYRQTLGQGPEFLTYFQNEAQLEKSRLLSDRFSAERPKGSFSTLEIQRTEQGDSAMYLCASSWTGELFFGEGSRLTVL.

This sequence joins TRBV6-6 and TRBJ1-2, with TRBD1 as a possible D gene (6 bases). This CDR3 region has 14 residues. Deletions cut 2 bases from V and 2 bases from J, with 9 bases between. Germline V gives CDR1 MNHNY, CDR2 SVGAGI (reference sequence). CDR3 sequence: CASSYTGINYGYTF. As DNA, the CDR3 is TGTGCCAGCAGTTACACAGGGATCAACTATGGCTACACCTTC.

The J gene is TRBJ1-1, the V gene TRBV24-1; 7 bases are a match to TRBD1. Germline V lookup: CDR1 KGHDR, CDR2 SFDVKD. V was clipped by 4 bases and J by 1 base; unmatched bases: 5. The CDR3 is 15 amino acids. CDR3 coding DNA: TGTGCCACCAGTGACACTAGGGGGCCGAACACTGAAGCTTTCTTT. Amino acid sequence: CATSDTRGPNTEAFF.

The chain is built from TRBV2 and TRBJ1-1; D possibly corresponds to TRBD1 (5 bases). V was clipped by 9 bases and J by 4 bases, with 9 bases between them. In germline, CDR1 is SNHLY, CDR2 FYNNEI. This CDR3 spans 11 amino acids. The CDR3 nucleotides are TGTGCCAGTACAGGCGGCACTGAAGCTTTCTTT. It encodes CASTGGTEAFF.

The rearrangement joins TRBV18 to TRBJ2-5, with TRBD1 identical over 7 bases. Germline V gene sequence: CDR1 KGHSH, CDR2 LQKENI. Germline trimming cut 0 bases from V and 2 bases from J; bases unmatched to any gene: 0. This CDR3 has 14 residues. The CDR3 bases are TGTGCCAGCTCACCACCGGGACAGCAAGAGACCCAGTACTTC. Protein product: CASSPPGQQETQYF.

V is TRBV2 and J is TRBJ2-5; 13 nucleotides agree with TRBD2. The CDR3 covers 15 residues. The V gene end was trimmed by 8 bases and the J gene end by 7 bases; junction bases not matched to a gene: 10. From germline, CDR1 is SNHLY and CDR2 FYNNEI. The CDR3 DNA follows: TGTGCCAGCGTACCGGGACTAGCGGGGACCGGGACCCAGTACTTC. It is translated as CASVPGLAGTGTQYF.

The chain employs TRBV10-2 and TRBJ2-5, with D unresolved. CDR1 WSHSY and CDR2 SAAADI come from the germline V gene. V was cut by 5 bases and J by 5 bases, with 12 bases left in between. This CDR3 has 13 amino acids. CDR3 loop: CASSLFTPETQYF. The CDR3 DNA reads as TGCGCCAGCAGTTTATTCACCCCCGAGACCCAGTACTTC.

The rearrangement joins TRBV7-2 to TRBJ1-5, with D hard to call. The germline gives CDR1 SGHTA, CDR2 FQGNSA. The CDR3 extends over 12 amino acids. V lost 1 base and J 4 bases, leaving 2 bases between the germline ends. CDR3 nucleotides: TGTGCCAGCAGCTTAGGAAATCAGCCCCAGCATTTT. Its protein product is CASSLGNQPQHF.

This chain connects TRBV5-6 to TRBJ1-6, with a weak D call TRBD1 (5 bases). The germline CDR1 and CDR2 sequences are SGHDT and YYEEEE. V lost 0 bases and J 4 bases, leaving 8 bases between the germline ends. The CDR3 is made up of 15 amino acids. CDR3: CASSLGGVYNSPLHF. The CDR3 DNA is TGTGCCAGCAGCTTGGGAGGGGTTTATAATTCACCCCTCCACTTT.

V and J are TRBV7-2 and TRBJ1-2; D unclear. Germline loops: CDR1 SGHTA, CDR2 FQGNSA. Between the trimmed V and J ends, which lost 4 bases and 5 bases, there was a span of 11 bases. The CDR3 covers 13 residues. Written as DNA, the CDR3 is TGTGCCAGCAGCTCCCTCGTATCGTATGGCTACACCTTC. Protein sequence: CASSSLVSYGYTF.

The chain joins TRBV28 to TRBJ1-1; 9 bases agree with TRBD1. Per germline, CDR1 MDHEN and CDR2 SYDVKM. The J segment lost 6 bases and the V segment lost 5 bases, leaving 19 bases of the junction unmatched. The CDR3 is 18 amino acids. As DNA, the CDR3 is TGTGCCAGCAGTGCGCGCCTTGGGACAGGGAATTCCCGCGCTGAAGCTTTCTTT. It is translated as CASSARLGTGNSRAEAFF.

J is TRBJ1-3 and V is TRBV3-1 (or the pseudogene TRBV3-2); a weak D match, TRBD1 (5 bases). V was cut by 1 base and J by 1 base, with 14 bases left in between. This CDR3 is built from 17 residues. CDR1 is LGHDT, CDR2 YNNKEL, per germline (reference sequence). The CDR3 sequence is CASSQAPFRVSGNTIYF. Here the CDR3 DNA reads TGTGCCAGCAGCCAAGCCCCTTTCAGGGTTTCTGGAAACACCATATATTTT.

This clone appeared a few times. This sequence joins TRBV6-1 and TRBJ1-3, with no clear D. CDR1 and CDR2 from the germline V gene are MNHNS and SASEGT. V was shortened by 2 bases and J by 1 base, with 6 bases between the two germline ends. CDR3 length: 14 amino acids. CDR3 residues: CASSEPVSGNTIYF. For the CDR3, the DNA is TGTGCCAGCAGTGAACCCGTTTCTGGAAACACCATATATTTT.